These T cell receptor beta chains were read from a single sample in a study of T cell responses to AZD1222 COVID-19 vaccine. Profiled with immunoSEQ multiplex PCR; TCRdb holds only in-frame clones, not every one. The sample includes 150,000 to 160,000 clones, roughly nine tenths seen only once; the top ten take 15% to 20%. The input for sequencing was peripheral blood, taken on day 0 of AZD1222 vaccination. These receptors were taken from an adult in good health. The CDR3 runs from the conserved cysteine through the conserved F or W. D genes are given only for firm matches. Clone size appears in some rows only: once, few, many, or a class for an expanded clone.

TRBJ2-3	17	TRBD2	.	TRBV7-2	CASSSLRGGAGTDTQYF	TGTGCCAGCAGCTCCCTTCGCGGGGGGGCCGGCACAGATACGCAGTATTTT
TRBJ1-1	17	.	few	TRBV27	CASSFLGTTGTNTEAFF	TGTGCCAGCAGTTTTTTGGGCACGACGGGGACGAACACTGAAGCTTTCTTT
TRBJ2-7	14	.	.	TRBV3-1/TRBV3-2	CASSQGWVVGEQYF	TGTGCCAGCAGCCAAGGGTGGGTGGTGGGCGAGCAGTACTTC
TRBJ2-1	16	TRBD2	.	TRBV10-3	CAIRDGTSGRENEQFF	TGTGCCATCAGGGACGGGACTAGCGGGAGGGAGAATGAGCAGTTCTTC
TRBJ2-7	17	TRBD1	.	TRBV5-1	CASSASGTGVDSYEQYF	TGCGCCAGCAGCGCGTCCGGGACAGGGGTTGACTCCTACGAGCAGTACTTC
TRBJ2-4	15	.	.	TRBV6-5	CASSSWGGSKNIQYF	TGTGCCAGCAGCTCCTGGGGGGGCTCCAAAAACATTCAGTACTTC
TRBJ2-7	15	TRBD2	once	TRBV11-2	CASSLLAGGTYEQYF	TGTGCCAGCAGCCTCCTGGCGGGGGGGACCTACGAGCAGTACTTC
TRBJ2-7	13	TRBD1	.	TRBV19	CASGGTGRHEQYF	TGTGCCAGTGGGGGGACAGGGCGTCACGAGCAGTACTTC
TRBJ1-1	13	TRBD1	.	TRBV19	CASRLDRATEAFF	TGTGCCAGTAGGTTGGACAGGGCCACTGAAGCTTTCTTT
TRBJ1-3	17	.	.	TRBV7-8	CASSREAWTDSGNTIYF	TGTGCCAGCAGCCGAGAGGCTTGGACGGACTCTGGAAACACCATATATTTT
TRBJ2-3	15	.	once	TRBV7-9	CASSSRDTITDTQYF	TGTGCCAGCAGCTCGCGGGACACCATCACAGATACGCAGTATTTT
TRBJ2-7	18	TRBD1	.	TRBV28	CASSLPHPGTGPRGEQYF	TGTGCCAGCAGTTTACCCCATCCCGGGACAGGGCCTAGGGGCGAGCAGTACTTC
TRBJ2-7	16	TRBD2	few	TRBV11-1	CASSLESLAGAYEQYF	TGTGCCAGCAGCTTAGAATCACTAGCGGGAGCCTACGAGCAGTACTTC
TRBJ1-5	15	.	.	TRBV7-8	CASSLSLGGNQPQHF	TGTGCCAGCAGCTTGTCACTTGGGGGCAATCAGCCCCAGCATTTT
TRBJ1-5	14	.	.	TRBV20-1	CSASEGYSNQPQHF	TGCAGTGCTAGTGAGGGGTATAGCAATCAGCCCCAGCATTTT
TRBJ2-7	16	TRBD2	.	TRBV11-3	CASSDNWSSGSYEQYF	TGTGCCAGCAGCGATAACTGGAGTAGCGGGAGCTACGAGCAGTACTTC
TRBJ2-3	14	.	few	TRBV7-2	CASSLVFGTDTQYF	TGTGCCAGCAGCTTAGTCTTCGGCACAGATACGCAGTATTTT
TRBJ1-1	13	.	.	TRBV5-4	CASSLEVLTEAFF	TGTGCCAGCAGCTTGGAGGTGCTCACTGAAGCTTTCTTT
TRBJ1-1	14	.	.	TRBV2	CASGQHIGDTEAFF	TGTGCCAGCGGGCAGCACATAGGGGACACTGAAGCTTTCTTT
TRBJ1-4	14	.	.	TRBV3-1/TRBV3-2	CASAAAGVGEKLFF	TGTGCCTCAGCCGCAGCGGGGGTAGGCGAAAAACTGTTTTTT
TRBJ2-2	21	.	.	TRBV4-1	CASSQGGLRGLHGPNTGELFF	TGCGCCAGCAGCCAAGGCGGGTTGAGGGGCCTGCACGGACCGAACACCGGGGAGCTGTTTTTT
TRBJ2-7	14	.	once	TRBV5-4	CASSFGQGRYEQYF	TGTGCCAGCAGCTTTGGGCAGGGACGGTACGAGCAGTACTTC
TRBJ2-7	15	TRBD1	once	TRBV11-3	CASSLGRQGFHEQYF	TGTGCCAGCAGCTTAGGCCGACAGGGATTCCACGAGCAGTACTTC
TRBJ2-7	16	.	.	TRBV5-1	CASSLTWRGTHYEQYF	TGCGCCAGCAGCTTGACCTGGCGCGGGACACATTACGAGCAGTACTTC
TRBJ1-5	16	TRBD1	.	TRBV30	CAWSGQGGWDRQPQHF	TGTGCCTGGAGTGGGCAGGGAGGCTGGGACAGGCAGCCCCAGCATTTT
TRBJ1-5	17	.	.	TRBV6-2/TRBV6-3	CASSPRLTVNSNQPQHF	TGTGCCAGCAGCCCTCGTCTGACGGTGAATAGCAATCAGCCCCAGCATTTT
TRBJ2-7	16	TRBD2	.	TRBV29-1	CSPRLDGSGNYYEQYF	TGCAGCCCACGGTTAGATGGTAGCGGGAATTACTACGAGCAGTACTTC
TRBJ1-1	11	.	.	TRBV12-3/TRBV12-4	CASGSVTEAFF	TGTGCCAGCGGGTCAGTGACTGAAGCTTTCTTT
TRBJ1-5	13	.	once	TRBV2	CASSESGQGILHF	TGTGCCAGCAGTGAAAGCGGGCAGGGGATTTTGCATTTT
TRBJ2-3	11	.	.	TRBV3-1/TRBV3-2	CASSQPDTQYF	TGTGCCAGCAGCCAGCCCGATACGCAGTATTTT
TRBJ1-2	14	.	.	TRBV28	CASSLFGTAYGYTF	TGTGCCAGCAGTTTATTCGGGACGGCCTATGGCTACACCTTC
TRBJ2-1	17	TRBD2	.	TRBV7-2	CASSFRARPGGVGEQFF	TGTGCCAGCAGCTTCAGGGCCCGACCCGGGGGGGTGGGTGAGCAGTTCTTC
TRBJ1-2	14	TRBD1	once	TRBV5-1	CASSLPGQGFGYTF	TGCGCCAGCAGCTTGCCGGGACAGGGGTTTGGCTACACCTTC
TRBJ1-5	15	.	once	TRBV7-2	CASSPRAGGNQPQHF	TGTGCCAGCAGCCCGAGGGCCGGGGGAAATCAGCCCCAGCATTTT
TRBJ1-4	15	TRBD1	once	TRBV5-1	CASSPMTGANEKLFF	TGCGCCAGCAGCCCAATGACAGGGGCTAATGAAAAACTGTTTTTT
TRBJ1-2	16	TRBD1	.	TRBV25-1	CASRPGTGTINYGYTF	TGTGCCAGCAGACCCGGGACAGGGACAATAAACTATGGCTACACCTTC
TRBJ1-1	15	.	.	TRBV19	CASHSGLIPGTEAFF	TGTGCCAGCCATTCCGGGCTTATACCGGGCACTGAAGCTTTCTTT
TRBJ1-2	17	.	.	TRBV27	CASSSPGSGLSSYGYTF	TGTGCCAGCAGTTCTCCGGGATCCGGATTAAGTAGCTATGGCTACACCTTC
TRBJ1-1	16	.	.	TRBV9	CASSVDAGRMNTEAFF	TGTGCCAGCAGCGTAGATGCGGGGAGAATGAACACTGAAGCTTTCTTT
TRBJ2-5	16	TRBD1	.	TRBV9	CASSGEGQGGSETQYF	TGTGCCAGCAGCGGGGAGGGACAGGGAGGTTCAGAGACCCAGTACTTC
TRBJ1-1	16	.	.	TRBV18	CASSAPIRAGVAEAFF	TGTGCCAGCTCAGCCCCGATTCGGGCAGGGGTGGCTGAAGCTTTCTTT
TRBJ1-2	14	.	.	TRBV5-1	CASSPLTPGYGYTF	TGCGCCAGCAGCCCCTTGACCCCTGGCTATGGCTACACCTTC
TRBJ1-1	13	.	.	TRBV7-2	CASSLEGNTEAFF	TGTGCCAGCAGCTTAGAGGGGAACACTGAAGCTTTCTTT
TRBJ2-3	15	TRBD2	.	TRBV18	CASSPTSGETDTQYF	TGTGCCAGCTCACCAACTAGCGGGGAGACAGATACGCAGTATTTT
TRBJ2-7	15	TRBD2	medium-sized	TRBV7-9	CAPGALAGGPHEQYF	TGTGCCCCCGGAGCCCTAGCGGGAGGCCCCCACGAGCAGTACTTC
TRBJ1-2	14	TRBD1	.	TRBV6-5	CASSSSTGDYGYTF	TGTGCCAGCAGTTCTTCCACAGGGGACTATGGCTACACCTTC
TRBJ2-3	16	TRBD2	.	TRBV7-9	CASSVQAGASTDTQYF	TGTGCCAGCAGCGTCCAAGCGGGGGCAAGCACAGATACGCAGTATTTT
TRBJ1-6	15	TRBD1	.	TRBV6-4	CASSSGQGSNSPLHF	TGTGCCAGCAGTAGCGGACAGGGGAGTAATTCACCCCTCCACTTT
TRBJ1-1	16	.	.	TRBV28	CASSTPPHLQNTEAFF	TGTGCCAGCAGTACACCCCCACACTTGCAGAACACTGAAGCTTTCTTT
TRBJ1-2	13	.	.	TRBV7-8	CASSPSQLGGYTF	TGTGCCAGCAGCCCCTCTCAATTAGGGGGCTACACCTTC
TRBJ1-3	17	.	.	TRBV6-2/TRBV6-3	CASSYVAGETTGNTIYF	TGTGCCAGCAGTTACGTTGCAGGGGAAACAACTGGAAACACCATATATTTT
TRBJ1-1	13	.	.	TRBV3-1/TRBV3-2	CASSPLGGTEAFF	TGTGCCAGCAGCCCCCTCGGGGGGACTGAAGCTTTCTTT
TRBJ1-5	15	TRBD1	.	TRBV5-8	CASSPGDSSNQPQHF	TGTGCCAGCAGCCCCGGGGACAGTAGCAATCAGCCCCAGCATTTT
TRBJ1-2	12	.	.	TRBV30	CATSPENYGYTF	TGTGCCACGTCCCCAGAAAACTATGGCTACACCTTC
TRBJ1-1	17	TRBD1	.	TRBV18	CASSPLPGQASNTEAFF	TGTGCCAGCTCACCCCTACCGGGACAGGCCTCAAACACTGAAGCTTTCTTT
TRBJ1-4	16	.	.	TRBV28	CASSLPRTGTILKLFF	TGTGCCAGCAGTTTACCCCGAACGGGGACGATTTTAAAACTGTTTTTT
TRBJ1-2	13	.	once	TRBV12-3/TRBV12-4	CASSPRGSGGYTF	TGTGCCAGCAGTCCCCGGGGGTCGGGAGGCTACACCTTC